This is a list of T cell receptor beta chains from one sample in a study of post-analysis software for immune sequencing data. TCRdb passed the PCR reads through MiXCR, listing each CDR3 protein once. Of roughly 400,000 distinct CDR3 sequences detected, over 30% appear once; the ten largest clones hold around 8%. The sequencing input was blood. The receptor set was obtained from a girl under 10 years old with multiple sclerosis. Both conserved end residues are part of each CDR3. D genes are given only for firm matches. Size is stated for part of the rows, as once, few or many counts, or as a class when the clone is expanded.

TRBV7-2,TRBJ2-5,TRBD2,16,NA,CASSFGLAGGEETQYF,TGTGCCAGCAGCTTCGGACTAGCGGGGGGAGAAGAGACCCAGTACTTC
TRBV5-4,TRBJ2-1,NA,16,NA,CASSLEALSSYNEQFF,TGTGCCAGCAGCTTGGAGGCGTTGAGCTCCTACAATGAGCAGTTCTTC
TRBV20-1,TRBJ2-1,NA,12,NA,CSASPPYNEQFF,TGCAGTGCTAGTCCCCCCTACAATGAGCAGTTCTTC
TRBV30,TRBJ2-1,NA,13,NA,CAWSVGSGSEQFF,TGTGCCTGGAGTGTTGGGTCCGGTAGTGAGCAGTTCTTC
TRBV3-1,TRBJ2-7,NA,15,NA,CASSYPGLSYNEQYF,TGTGCCAGCAGCTATCCGGGACTCTCCTACAATGAGCAGTACTTC
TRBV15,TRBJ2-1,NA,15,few,CATYHRQGQENEQFF,TGTGCCACCTACCACAGGCAGGGTCAAGAGAATGAGCAGTTCTTC
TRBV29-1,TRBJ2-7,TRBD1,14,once,CSVDRQGGPYEQYF,TGCAGCGTTGACAGACAGGGCGGCCCCTACGAGCAGTACTTC
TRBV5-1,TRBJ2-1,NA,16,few,CASSLVPAPASDEQFF,TGCGCCAGCAGCTTGGTTCCTGCCCCAGCCAGCGATGAGCAGTTCTTC
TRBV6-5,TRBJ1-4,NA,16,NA,CASSYSATRTNEKLFF,TGTGCCAGCAGTTACTCAGCCACCCGTACTAATGAAAAACTGTTTTTT
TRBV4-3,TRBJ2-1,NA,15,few,CASSHSPGANNEQFF,TGCGCCAGCAGCCATAGCCCGGGGGCTAACAATGAGCAGTTCTTC
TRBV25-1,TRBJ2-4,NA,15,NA,CASIRSRVAKNIQYF,TGTGCCAGCATCCGGTCGAGGGTAGCCAAAAACATTCAGTACTTC
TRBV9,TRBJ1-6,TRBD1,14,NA,CASSAGTGYSPLHF,TGTGCCAGCAGCGCTGGGACAGGCTATTCACCCCTCCACTTT
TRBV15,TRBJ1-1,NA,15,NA,CATSRVSPGGTEAFF,TGTGCCACCAGCAGAGTTTCCCCCGGGGGCACTGAAGCTTTCTTT
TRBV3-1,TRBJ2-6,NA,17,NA,CASSRHLTGSGANVLTF,TGTGCCAGCAGCCGACATCTGACTGGCTCTGGGGCCAACGTCCTGACTTTC
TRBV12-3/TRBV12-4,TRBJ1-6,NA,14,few,CASRVSYYNSPLHF,TGTGCCAGCAGAGTCAGTTACTATAATTCACCCCTCCACTTT
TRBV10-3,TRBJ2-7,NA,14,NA,CAISWGLSSYEQYF,TGTGCCATCAGCTGGGGACTCAGCTCCTACGAGCAGTACTTC
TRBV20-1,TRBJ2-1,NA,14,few,CSSPLLGGNNEQFF,TGCAGTTCACCCCTATTAGGTGGGAACAATGAGCAGTTCTTC
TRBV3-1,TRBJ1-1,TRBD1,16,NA,CASSPSGGGGLTEAFF,TGTGCCAGCAGCCCCTCGGGGGGAGGGGGCTTGACTGAAGCTTTCTTT
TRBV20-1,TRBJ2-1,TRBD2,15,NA,CWLRGLAGGSNEQFF,TGCTGGCTTAGAGGCCTAGCGGGGGGATCCAATGAGCAGTTCTTC
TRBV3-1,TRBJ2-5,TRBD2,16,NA,CASSPWLAGCQETQYF,TGTGCCAGCAGCCCTTGGCTAGCGGGGTGCCAAGAGACCCAGTACTTC
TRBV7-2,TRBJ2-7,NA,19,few,CASSLGGPSIGAGPYEQYF,TGTGCCAGCAGCTTAGGGGGCCCCTCTATTGGGGCGGGACCCTACGAGCAGTACTTC
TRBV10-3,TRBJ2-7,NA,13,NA,CAISDHRVYEQYF,TGTGCCATCAGTGACCACAGAGTCTACGAGCAGTACTTC
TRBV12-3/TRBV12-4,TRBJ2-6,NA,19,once,CASSPTMDIRTSGANVRTF,TGTGCCAGCAGTCCTACTATGGACATCCGCACCTCTGGGGCCAACGTCCGGACTTTC
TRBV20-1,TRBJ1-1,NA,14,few,CSAKYGGGNTEAFF,TGCAGTGCCAAATATGGGGGCGGAAACACTGAAGCTTTCTTT
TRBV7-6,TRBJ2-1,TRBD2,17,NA,CASSSSTGTSGSVEQFF,TGTGCCAGCAGCTCGTCCACCGGGACTAGCGGGAGTGTTGAGCAGTTCTTC